The 12 T cell receptor beta chains in this list originate from one sample, sequenced in a study of molecular identifiers for immune sequencing clone quantification. TCRdb re-derived calls from the PCR reads in MiXCR, one entry per CDR3 protein. The sample carries 85,000 to 130,000 distinct CDR3 sequences, roughly a third recorded once. Sequencing used naive CD8+ T cells from blood, with Jurkat cell RNA spiked in. Documented subset: FACS-sorted CD8+CD4-CCR7+CD45RA+ naive T cells. The receptors shown here come from a human donor in good health. Some libraries in this study had Jurkat cell RNA spiked in.

In this sample, this clonotype turned up a few times. The chain couples TRBV28 to TRBJ2-3; D possibly matches TRBD1 or TRBD2 (5 bases each). The germline CDR1 and CDR2 sequences are MDHEN and SYDVKM. Trimming took 5 bases from V and 1 from J, leaving 13 bases between them. The CDR3 has 15 amino acids. CDR3 residues: CASSPMGRRTDTQYF. The DNA for the CDR3 is TGTGCCAGCAGTCCCATGGGACGCCGCACAGATACGCAGTATTTT.

The chain is built from TRBV5-6 and TRBJ2-5; tentative D call: TRBD1 (5 bases). Trimming left V 2 bases short and J 5 bases short, with 13 bases between. The CDR3 spans 14 residues. CDR1 is SGHDT, CDR2 YYEEEE, per germline. The CDR3: CASSFGTGSETQYF. In DNA, the CDR3 is TGTGCCAGCAGCTTTGGAACAGGCTCGGAGACCCAGTACTTC.

This clonotype appeared a single time. The chain employs TRBV10-3 and TRBJ2-5; TRBD2 matches at 7 bases. The CDR3 totals 19 residues. The V and J ends lost 1 base and 1 base, in that order; junction bases with no gene match: 15. The germline gives CDR1 ENHRY, CDR2 SYGVKD. The CDR3 loop reads CAISEFKRDLELPQETQYF. DNA of the CDR3: TGTGCCATCAGTGAGTTCAAGCGGGACCTCGAACTACCCCAAGAGACCCAGTACTTC.

In the case of this clonotype: Given a much more abundant clone one base away, this may be a read error. The rearrangement joins TRBV5-6 to TRBJ2-6; TRBD1 might be the D (5 bases). Trimming shortened V by 2 bases and J by 4 bases, and 7 bases separated the two germline ends. CDR3 length equals 14 residues. Per germline, CDR1 SGHDT and CDR2 YYEEEE. The chain's CDR3 is CASSFRVGANVLTF. CDR3 nucleotide sequence: TGTGCCAGCAGCTTCAGGGTAGGGGCCAACGTCCTGACTTTC. Full variable domain (remainder filled in from reference TRBV5-6 and TRBJ2-6): DAGVTQSPTHLIKTRGQQVTLRCSPKSGHDTVSWYQQALGQGPQFIFQYYEEEERQRGNFPDRFSGHQFPNYSSELNVNALLLGDSALYLCASSFRVGANVLTFGAGSRLTVL.

As for this clonotype: A much bigger clone sits one base away, suggesting this may be a read error. The chain is built from TRBV7-9 and TRBJ2-2; 9 bases match TRBD1. Losses at the gene ends were 2 bases for V and 7 bases for J; bases not matched to a gene: 11. Germline lookup yields CDR1 SEHNR and CDR2 FQNEAQ (reference sequence). This CDR3 is built from 17 residues. The CDR3 protein is CASSLPGQGIPDGELFF. In DNA, the CDR3 is TGTGCCAGCAGCTTACCGGGACAGGGAATCCCAGACGGGGAGCTGTTTTTT.

This clonotype was detected many times. The V call is TRBV6-5, the J call TRBJ1-1; D is ambiguous. Germline values: CDR1 MNHEY, CDR2 SVGAGI. The V end lost 2 bases, the J end lost 5 bases, and 3 bases lay between the germline ends. The CDR3 length is 11 residues. CDR3 DNA sequence: TGTGCCAGCAGTTACGGTACTGAAGCTTTCTTT. Translated, it gives CASSYGTEAFF.

On this clonotype: Since a much larger clone is just one base distant, this may be a read error. The conserved phenylalanine or tryptophan is not found at the CDR3 terminus, so this likely reflects a read error. J is TRBJ2-1 and V is TRBV6-5; the D gene is possibly TRBD2 (5 bases). The CDR3 consists of 14 residues. Trimming took 0 bases from V and 7 from J, leaving 10 bases between them. Germline CDR1 is MNHEY and CDR2 is SVGAGI. The CDR3 nucleotides are TGTGCCAGCAGTTACTCCGGCGGGTCGAATGAGCAGTTCTCC. Translation: CASSYSGGSNEQFS.

In its sample, this clonotype was seen a few times. The rearrangement joins TRBV11-2 to TRBJ1-1; TRBD1 matches at 7 bases. The J segment lost 0 bases and the V segment lost 7 bases, leaving 17 bases of the junction unmatched. Germline CDR1 and CDR2: SGHAT and FQNNGV. There are 18 residues in the CDR3. The CDR3 loop reads CASTERGPSHLMNTEAFF. The DNA of the CDR3 is TGTGCCAGCACCGAAAGGGGGCCCAGCCACCTCATGAACACTGAAGCTTTCTTT.

In this sample, this clonotype turned up a few times. This chain uses TRBV19 with TRBJ2-4; tentatively, D is TRBD2 (6 bases). V was cut by 5 bases and J by 1 base, with 18 bases left in between. CDR1 and CDR2 from the germline V gene are LNHDA and SQIVND (reference sequence). The CDR3 is 17 amino acids. The CDR3 DNA reads TGTGCCAGTAGTTTCGTATTGGGGGGAGGTGCCAAAAACATTCAGTACTTC. Translation gives CASSFVLGGGAKNIQYF.

The V gene is TRBV7-9, the J gene TRBJ2-1; D is ambiguous. Between the trimmed V and J ends, which lost 6 bases and 0 bases, there was a span of 18 bases. The CDR3 extends over 17 amino acids. Germline values: CDR1 SEHNR, CDR2 FQNEAQ (reference sequence). This CDR3 reads CASSSSRSLSSYNEQFF. The CDR3 region has the DNA TGTGCCAGCAGTTCCTCCAGGTCCCTGTCCTCCTACAATGAGCAGTTCTTC. Full variable domain (remainder filled in from reference TRBV7-9 and TRBJ2-1): DTGVSQNPRHKITKRGQNVTFRCDPISEHNRLYWYRQTLGQGPEFLTYFQNEAQLEKSRLLSDRFSAERPKGSFSTLEIQRTEQGDSAMYLCASSSSRSLSSYNEQFFGPGTRLTVL.

On this clonotype itself: This clone may be a read error of a much larger clone one base away. The V gene is TRBV20-1, the J gene TRBJ2-5; D call uncertain. The CDR3 loop spans 14 amino acids. The V end was cut by 5 bases, the J end by 1 base, with 14 bases between. Germline lookup yields CDR1 DFQATT and CDR2 SNEGSKA (reference sequence). The CDR3 here is CSAGTGSLQETQYF. For the CDR3, the DNA is TGCAGTGCTGGCACCGGGTCACTCCAAGAGACCCAGTACTTC.

This clonotype was seen a handful of times. The rearrangement links TRBV15 to TRBJ1-2, with D perhaps matching TRBD1 (6 bases). CDR1 is LNHNV and CDR2 is YYDKDF in the germline V gene (reference sequence). CDR3 length: 15 amino acids. Trimming pared 5 bases from V and 1 base from J, leaving 14 bases between. CDR3 coding DNA: TGTGCCACCAGCGGCCGGGACACCTATAACTATGGCTACACCTTC. Translation: CATSGRDTYNYGYTF.